This T cell receptor (beta chain) was sequenced in a study of T-cell reconstitution after alpha-beta-depleted transplantation in children. Ten or more counts support this clonotype. The antigen is unknown. Germline V gene sequence: CDR1 SGHVS, CDR2 FNYEAQ. The CDR3 spans 12 residues. V shed 5 bases and J shed 2 bases, with 7 bases lying between them. General study results and limits: Recipient T cells and thymic progenitors that survived gave rise to the high TCRbeta diversity observed at day 60 in some patients.

A library of TCRbeta sequences, prepared with unique molecular identifiers, was generated. Each CDR3 protein is one row after TCRdb ran MiXCR on the PCR reads. The table includes hundreds of thousands of distinct CDR3 sequences, 8% to 11% detected once. The material was PBMCs, obtained before TCRalphabeta/CD19-depleted stem cell transplant. This receptor was identified in a child aged 2 to 15 with inherited bone marrow failure, due to receive a stem cell transplant. This chain joins TRBV7-6 and TRBJ2-7, with D perhaps matching TRBD1 (6 bases). The CDR3 loop reads CASSGGPYEQYF. CDR3 sequence (DNA): TGTGCCAGCAGCGGGGGCCCCTACGAGCAGTACTTC.